These T cell receptor beta chains were read from a single sample in a study of cytomegalovirus exposure and HLA in healthy donors. Here immunoSEQ multiplex PCR was the method, and the copy in TCRdb shows in-frame clones only, minus some. The table records around 150,000 clones, approximately 71% of them present only once. Material for sequencing was PBMCs. These receptors came from a man aged 25 to 45 in good health and CMV-seropositive. The CDR3 runs from the conserved cysteine through the conserved F or W. The D gene is left open where the match is weak. Expanded clones get a size class; other rows say once, few or many, or leave the size out.

d_gene	len	v_gene	j_gene	abundance	CDR3aa	CDR3nt
-	15	TRBV7-9	TRBJ1-2	few	CASSLSHRPNYGYTF	TGTGCCAGCAGCTTATCTCACAGGCCCAACTATGGCTACACCTTC
TRBD2	15	TRBV13	TRBJ2-1	-	CASSLGAGGPLEQFF	TGTGCCAGCAGCCTTGGGGCGGGAGGGCCGCTCGAGCAGTTCTTC
-	15	TRBV11-2	TRBJ1-1	-	CASSLDAGWNTEAFF	TGTGCCAGCAGCTTAGATGCAGGATGGAACACTGAAGCTTTCTTT
TRBD1	13	TRBV5-8	TRBJ1-1	-	CASSFRDRNEAFF	TGTGCCAGCAGCTTTCGGGACAGAAATGAAGCTTTCTTT
-	13	TRBV9	TRBJ2-1	-	CASSISGDNEQFF	TGTGCCAGCAGCATTAGCGGAGACAATGAGCAGTTCTTC
TRBD2	17	TRBV4-2	TRBJ2-5	once	CASSQEVRLAGDETQYF	TGTGCCAGCAGCCAAGAGGTGCGTCTAGCGGGAGATGAGACCCAGTACTTC
TRBD1	17	TRBV27	TRBJ2-1	-	CASSLSNPGQAYNEQFF	TGTGCCAGCAGTTTATCAAACCCGGGACAGGCCTACAATGAGCAGTTCTTC
-	13	TRBV30	TRBJ2-6	-	CAWQVTGANVLTF	TGTGCCTGGCAGGTTACTGGGGCCAACGTCCTGACTTTC
TRBD1	12	TRBV30	TRBJ2-7	-	CAWGEGQGEQYF	TGTGCCTGGGGAGAAGGACAGGGCGAGCAGTACTTC
-	13	TRBV19	TRBJ1-5	-	CASSTGSGQPQHF	TGTGCCAGTAGTACAGGGTCCGGGCAGCCCCAGCATTTT
-	17	TRBV14	TRBJ1-3	-	CASSHTGPGARGNTIYF	TGTGCCAGCAGCCATACCGGCCCAGGGGCGCGTGGAAACACCATATATTTT
-	13	TRBV5-1	TRBJ2-1	-	CASSSEGGNEQFF	TGCGCCAGCAGTTCTGAAGGGGGCAATGAGCAGTTCTTC
-	13	TRBV28	TRBJ2-2	few	CASSSVGPGELFF	TGTGCCAGCAGTAGCGTAGGCCCCGGGGAGCTGTTTTTT
TRBD1	13	TRBV6-6	TRBJ1-2	-	CASSLQGNYGYTF	TGTGCCAGCAGCCTACAGGGGAACTATGGTTACACCTTC
-	19	TRBV19	TRBJ1-1	-	CASSTGGNSRGQLNTEAFF	TGTGCCAGTAGTACCGGGGGGAATAGTCGTGGACAGTTAAACACTGAAGCTTTCTTT
-	16	TRBV7-9	TRBJ1-2	-	CASSRIDSGVGYGYTF	TGTGCCAGCAGCCGAATCGATTCAGGGGTAGGCTATGGCTACACCTTC
-	14	TRBV10-2	TRBJ1-2	-	CASSERTVSYGYTF	TGCGCCAGCAGTGAGCGGACAGTTTCTTATGGCTACACCTTC
TRBD2	15	TRBV5-6	TRBJ2-7	-	CASSGLAANSYEQYF	TGTGCCAGCAGCGGTCTAGCGGCAAACTCCTACGAGCAGTACTTC
TRBD1	15	TRBV10-3	TRBJ2-3	once	CAIRSSDRVTDTQYF	TGTGCCATCAGATCTTCGGACAGGGTGACAGATACGCAGTATTTT
-	20	TRBV5-1	TRBJ2-5	-	CASSLPREGPRGPDQETQYF	TGCGCCAGCAGCCTACCTAGGGAGGGACCCAGGGGACCCGACCAAGAGACCCAGTACTTC
-	18	TRBV27	TRBJ2-1	-	CASSSRGVGGRGDNEQFF	TGTGCCAGCAGTTCCCGTGGGGTAGGAGGGAGAGGGGACAATGAGCAGTTCTTC
TRBD2	17	TRBV6-4	TRBJ2-2	-	CASSDSGGRLNTGELFF	TGTGCCAGCAGTGACTCTGGCGGGAGGTTAAACACCGGGGAGCTGTTTTTT
-	15	TRBV6-1	TRBJ1-4	many	CASSESRGTNEKLFF	TGTGCCAGCAGTGAATCCCGGGGAACTAATGAAAAACTGTTTTTT
TRBD2	14	TRBV6-1	TRBJ2-5	-	CASSLLAGEETQYF	TGTGCCAGCAGTTTGCTAGCGGGGGAAGAGACCCAGTACTTC
-	13	TRBV4-1	TRBJ1-2	-	CASSGGVHYGYTF	TGCGCCAGCAGCGGAGGGGTTCACTATGGCTACACCTTC
TRBD1	14	TRBV6-5	TRBJ1-5	-	CASKPGQLNQPQHF	TGTGCCAGCAAACCGGGACAGTTAAATCAGCCCCAGCATTTT
-	13	TRBV11-2	TRBJ2-7	-	CASSFGSAYEQYF	TGTGCCAGCAGCTTTGGCAGCGCCTACGAGCAGTACTTC
-	12	TRBV6-5	TRBJ1-2	-	CASSYRDYGYTF	TGTGCCAGCAGTTACCGCGACTATGGCTACACCTTC
-	14	TRBV30	TRBJ1-2	-	CASQDMRGTYGYTF	TGTGCCTCTCAGGACATGCGAGGCACCTATGGCTACACCTTC
TRBD2	16	TRBV11-3	TRBJ2-7	-	CASSLPAGGPPYEQYF	TGTGCCAGCAGCTTACCAGCGGGAGGGCCCCCCTACGAGCAGTACTTC
-	15	TRBV28	TRBJ2-7	-	CASSQGTYVPYEQYF	TGTGCCAGCAGCCAGGGGACCTACGTACCATACGAGCAGTACTTC
-	16	TRBV7-2	TRBJ1-5	-	CASSLVSGWGDQPQHF	TGTGCCAGCAGCTTAGTTTCTGGATGGGGAGATCAGCCCCAGCATTTT
-	11	TRBV2	TRBJ2-5	-	CATRGQETQYF	TGTGCCACCCGGGGGCAAGAGACCCAGTACTTC
-	14	TRBV7-9	TRBJ2-7	-	CASSSTKRTYEQYF	TGTGCCAGCAGCTCGACGAAGCGGACCTACGAGCAGTACTTC
-	16	TRBV5-1	TRBJ2-1	-	CASSLAGDETYNEQFF	TGCGCCAGCAGCTTGGCCGGAGATGAGACCTACAATGAGCAGTTCTTC
-	16	TRBV6-1	TRBJ2-2	-	CASSGTGTTNTGELFF	TGTGCCAGCAGTGGGACCGGGACAACGAACACCGGGGAGCTGTTTTTT
TRBD1	15	TRBV19	TRBJ1-2	few	CASSMGDRAVYGYTF	TGTGCCAGTAGTATGGGGGACAGGGCGGTCTATGGCTACACCTTC
TRBD1	16	TRBV27	TRBJ1-4	-	CASRRQGRTTNEKLFF	TGTGCCAGCAGGCGACAGGGGCGAACAACTAATGAAAAACTGTTTTTT